The 6 T cell receptor beta chains below were found in one sample sequenced in a study of T-cell memory formation after mild COVID-19. TCRdb redid the calling of the 5' RACE reads with MiXCR, one entry per CDR3 protein. Among about half a million distinct CDR3 sequences, 15% to 20% were seen once, and the ten largest hold 10% to 15%. The sample taken for sequencing was PBMCs or a T cell subset sorted from them (not recorded which). These receptors all stem from an adult woman who had mild COVID-19 (a few samples of this study predate the infection). Cell type and time point are not known.

This clonotype was found a few times. The chain links TRBV7-8 to TRBJ1-1; tentatively, D is TRBD1 (6 bases). The V end lost 2 bases, the J end lost 4 bases, and 11 bases lay between the germline ends. CDR1 and CDR2 (germline): SGHVS, FQNEAQ. The CDR3 contains 14 residues. CDR3 sequence reads: CASSLKGGGTEAFF. The CDR3 DNA reads TGTGCCAGCAGCTTAAAGGGGGGTGGCACTGAAGCTTTCTTT.

On this clonotype: One junction end does not reproduce the germline sequence, and a read error may be involved. The chain is built from TRBV3-1 and TRBJ2-1; D assignment may be TRBD1 or TRBD2 (5 bases each). The CDR3 has 12 amino acids. Germline V gene sequence: CDR1 LGHDT, CDR2 YNNKEL (reference sequence). In DNA form, the CDR3 reads TGTGCCGGCAGCCAAGGGGAGCAGGCGCAGTTCTTC. Its translation is CAGSQGEQAQFF.

The chain has TRBV5-6 and TRBJ2-3; D unclear. The CDR3 is made up of 12 amino acids. Germline values: CDR1 SGHDT, CDR2 YYEEEE. With 4 bases removed from V and 4 bases from J, the gap between germline ends came to 7 bases. The CDR3 spells CASSAAADTQYF. CDR3 bases: TGTGCCAGCAGCGCGGCTGCAGATACGCAGTATTTT.

The chain combines TRBV7-3 with TRBJ1-1; D might be TRBD1 (6 bases). Germline assignment: CDR1 SGHTA and CDR2 FQGTGA. The V gene lost 0 bases and the J gene lost 0 bases, with 14 bases spanning the gap. This CDR3 has 17 amino acids. This CDR3 is CASSLTLRGVMNTEAFF. The CDR3, as DNA: TGTGCCAGCAGCTTAACGCTCAGGGGAGTGATGAACACTGAAGCTTTCTTT.

This clonotype was detected a few times. This chain uses TRBV5-1 with TRBJ1-4; no definite D call. The CDR3 has 15 residues. The germline V gene has CDR1 SGHRS and CDR2 YFSETQ. Trimming pared 4 bases from V and 0 bases from J, leaving 10 bases between. The CDR3 coding sequence is TGCGCCAGCAGCACCGGAGCGACAACTAATGAAAAACTGTTTTTT. This codes for CASSTGATTNEKLFF. The full variable domain, in which reference TRBV5-1 and TRBJ1-4 provide the parts outside the CDR3, is KAGVTQTPRYLIKTRGQQVTLSCSPISGHRSVSWYQQTPGQGLQFLFEYFSETQRNKGNFPGRFSGRQFSNSRSEMNVSTLELGDSALYLCASSTGATTNEKLFFGSGTQLSVL.

This clonotype was counted between two and nine times. CDR3 sequence (DNA): TGTGCCACCAGTGATTCGGGCCAGAGGGGTGAAAAACTGTTTTTT. Protein product: CATSDSGQRGEKLFF. The rearrangement joins TRBV24-1 to TRBJ1-4; D might be TRBD1 (5 bases). Trimming left V 2 bases short and J 7 bases short, with 13 bases between. The germline V gene encodes CDR1 KGHDR and CDR2 SFDVKD. The CDR3 totals 15 residues.